These 6 T cell receptor beta chains share one sample of origin, sequenced in a study of shared clonotypes between healthy human individuals (dated by TCRdb to 2020 to 2022). Library preparation used the immunoSEQ multiplex PCR assay. Drawn from immuneACCESS, this table holds only the in-frame rearrangements with V and J called that TCRdb kept. Clones are partly lost; checked studies trace under half to an unresolved V gene and leave the rest unexplained. Present in this sample are roughly 1,500,000 clones, approximately 98.5% of which were seen just once. Roughly 0.36% of the sample rests with the top ten. The specimen sequenced was naive CD4+ T cells sorted from blood. The intended sense of this specimen's cell subset or site label: CD45RA+ positively selected. The receptors shown here come from a man aged 30-40 years in good health.

V usage is TRBV27 and J usage is TRBJ1-1; D is ambiguous. CDR3 length: 18 residues. V lost 7 bases and J lost 1, with 25 bases in between. Germline V gene sequence: CDR1 MNHEY, CDR2 SMNVEV (reference sequence). The CDR3, as DNA: TGTGCCAGCACCCCTCACATCCTCCGAGGACTACAGAACACTGAAGCTTTCTTT. It yields the protein CASTPHILRGLQNTEAFF.

V usage is TRBV5-5 and J usage is TRBJ2-6, with D hard to call. With 6 bases removed from V and 3 bases from J, the gap between germline ends came to 7 bases. The CDR3 is 13 residues long. The V gene's germline CDR1 is SGHKS and CDR2 YYEKEE (reference sequence). The CDR3 sequence is CASTTGGANVLTF. CDR3 in DNA: TGTGCCAGCACCACCGGTGGGGCCAACGTCCTGACTTTC.

In DNA, the CDR3 is TGTGCCAGCTCACCACCCCAAGCGGCCTTTATCTACGAGCAGTACTTC. Amino acids: CASSPPQAAFIYEQYF. The chain is built from TRBV18 and TRBJ2-7; maybe TRBD2 (5 bases). In germline, CDR1 is KGHSH, CDR2 LQKENI. Trimming shortened V by 0 bases and J by 3 bases, and 15 bases separated the two germline ends. The CDR3 is made up of 16 amino acids.

The chain joins TRBV11-2 to TRBJ2-7; 7 bases are shared with TRBD1. Germline CDR1 reads SGHAT; CDR2 reads FQNNGV. The CDR3 sequence is 14 residues long. V was pared by 3 bases and J by 1 base, with 3 bases of the junction left unmatched. CDR3 residues: CASSFFRGSYEQYF. The CDR3 nucleotides read TGTGCCAGCAGCTTCTTCAGGGGGTCCTACGAGCAGTACTTC. Drawing the rest from reference TRBV11-2 and TRBJ2-7, the complete variable domain is EAGVAQSPRYKIIEKRQSVAFWCNPISGHATLYWYQQILGQGPKLLIQFQNNGVVDDSQLPKDRFSAERLKGVDSTLKIQPAKLEDSAVYLCASSFFRGSYEQYFGPGTRLTVT.

The chain uses TRBV7-9 and TRBJ2-7, with 9 bases fitting TRBD1. This CDR3 is 13 amino acids long. V shed 5 bases, J shed 6 bases, and the junction held 5 bases outside the gene matches. Germline CDR1 and CDR2: SEHNR and FQNEAQ (reference sequence). This CDR3 reads CASSGTGLGEQYF. CDR3 DNA sequence: TGTGCCAGCAGCGGGACAGGGCTGGGCGAGCAGTACTTC.

Notes on this clone: At one of its ends the junction is not consistent with the germline gene, which may arise from a read error. This CDR3 reads CVTSRDPAAYNEQFF. CDR3 nucleotides: TGTGTCACCAGCAGAGATCCAGCGGCCTACAATGAGCAGTTCTTC. The V call is TRBV15, the J call TRBJ2-1; possible D gene TRBD2, 5 bases. CDR1 is LNHNV and CDR2 is YYDKDF in the germline V gene (reference sequence). The CDR3 extends over 15 amino acids.